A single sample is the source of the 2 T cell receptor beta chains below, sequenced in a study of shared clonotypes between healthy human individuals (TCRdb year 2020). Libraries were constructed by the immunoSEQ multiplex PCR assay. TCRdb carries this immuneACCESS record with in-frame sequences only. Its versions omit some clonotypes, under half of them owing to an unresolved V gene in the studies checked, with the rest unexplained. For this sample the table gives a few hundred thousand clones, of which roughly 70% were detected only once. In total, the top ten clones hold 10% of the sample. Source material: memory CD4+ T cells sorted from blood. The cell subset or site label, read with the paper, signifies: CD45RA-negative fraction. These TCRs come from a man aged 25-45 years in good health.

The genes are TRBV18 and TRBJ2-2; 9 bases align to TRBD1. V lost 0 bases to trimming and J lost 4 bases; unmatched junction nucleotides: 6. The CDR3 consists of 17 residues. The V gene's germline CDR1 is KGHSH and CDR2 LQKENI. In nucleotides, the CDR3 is TGTGCCAGCTCACCACCGGACAGGGGACGTGTCACCGGGGAGCTGTTTTTT. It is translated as CASSPPDRGRVTGELFF.

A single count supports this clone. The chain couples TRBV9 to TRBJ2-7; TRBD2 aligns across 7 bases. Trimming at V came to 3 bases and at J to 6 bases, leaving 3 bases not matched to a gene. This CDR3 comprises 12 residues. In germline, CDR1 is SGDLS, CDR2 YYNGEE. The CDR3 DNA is TGTGCCAGCAGCGCATGGGGGGGCGAGCAGTACTTC. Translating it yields CASSAWGGEQYF.